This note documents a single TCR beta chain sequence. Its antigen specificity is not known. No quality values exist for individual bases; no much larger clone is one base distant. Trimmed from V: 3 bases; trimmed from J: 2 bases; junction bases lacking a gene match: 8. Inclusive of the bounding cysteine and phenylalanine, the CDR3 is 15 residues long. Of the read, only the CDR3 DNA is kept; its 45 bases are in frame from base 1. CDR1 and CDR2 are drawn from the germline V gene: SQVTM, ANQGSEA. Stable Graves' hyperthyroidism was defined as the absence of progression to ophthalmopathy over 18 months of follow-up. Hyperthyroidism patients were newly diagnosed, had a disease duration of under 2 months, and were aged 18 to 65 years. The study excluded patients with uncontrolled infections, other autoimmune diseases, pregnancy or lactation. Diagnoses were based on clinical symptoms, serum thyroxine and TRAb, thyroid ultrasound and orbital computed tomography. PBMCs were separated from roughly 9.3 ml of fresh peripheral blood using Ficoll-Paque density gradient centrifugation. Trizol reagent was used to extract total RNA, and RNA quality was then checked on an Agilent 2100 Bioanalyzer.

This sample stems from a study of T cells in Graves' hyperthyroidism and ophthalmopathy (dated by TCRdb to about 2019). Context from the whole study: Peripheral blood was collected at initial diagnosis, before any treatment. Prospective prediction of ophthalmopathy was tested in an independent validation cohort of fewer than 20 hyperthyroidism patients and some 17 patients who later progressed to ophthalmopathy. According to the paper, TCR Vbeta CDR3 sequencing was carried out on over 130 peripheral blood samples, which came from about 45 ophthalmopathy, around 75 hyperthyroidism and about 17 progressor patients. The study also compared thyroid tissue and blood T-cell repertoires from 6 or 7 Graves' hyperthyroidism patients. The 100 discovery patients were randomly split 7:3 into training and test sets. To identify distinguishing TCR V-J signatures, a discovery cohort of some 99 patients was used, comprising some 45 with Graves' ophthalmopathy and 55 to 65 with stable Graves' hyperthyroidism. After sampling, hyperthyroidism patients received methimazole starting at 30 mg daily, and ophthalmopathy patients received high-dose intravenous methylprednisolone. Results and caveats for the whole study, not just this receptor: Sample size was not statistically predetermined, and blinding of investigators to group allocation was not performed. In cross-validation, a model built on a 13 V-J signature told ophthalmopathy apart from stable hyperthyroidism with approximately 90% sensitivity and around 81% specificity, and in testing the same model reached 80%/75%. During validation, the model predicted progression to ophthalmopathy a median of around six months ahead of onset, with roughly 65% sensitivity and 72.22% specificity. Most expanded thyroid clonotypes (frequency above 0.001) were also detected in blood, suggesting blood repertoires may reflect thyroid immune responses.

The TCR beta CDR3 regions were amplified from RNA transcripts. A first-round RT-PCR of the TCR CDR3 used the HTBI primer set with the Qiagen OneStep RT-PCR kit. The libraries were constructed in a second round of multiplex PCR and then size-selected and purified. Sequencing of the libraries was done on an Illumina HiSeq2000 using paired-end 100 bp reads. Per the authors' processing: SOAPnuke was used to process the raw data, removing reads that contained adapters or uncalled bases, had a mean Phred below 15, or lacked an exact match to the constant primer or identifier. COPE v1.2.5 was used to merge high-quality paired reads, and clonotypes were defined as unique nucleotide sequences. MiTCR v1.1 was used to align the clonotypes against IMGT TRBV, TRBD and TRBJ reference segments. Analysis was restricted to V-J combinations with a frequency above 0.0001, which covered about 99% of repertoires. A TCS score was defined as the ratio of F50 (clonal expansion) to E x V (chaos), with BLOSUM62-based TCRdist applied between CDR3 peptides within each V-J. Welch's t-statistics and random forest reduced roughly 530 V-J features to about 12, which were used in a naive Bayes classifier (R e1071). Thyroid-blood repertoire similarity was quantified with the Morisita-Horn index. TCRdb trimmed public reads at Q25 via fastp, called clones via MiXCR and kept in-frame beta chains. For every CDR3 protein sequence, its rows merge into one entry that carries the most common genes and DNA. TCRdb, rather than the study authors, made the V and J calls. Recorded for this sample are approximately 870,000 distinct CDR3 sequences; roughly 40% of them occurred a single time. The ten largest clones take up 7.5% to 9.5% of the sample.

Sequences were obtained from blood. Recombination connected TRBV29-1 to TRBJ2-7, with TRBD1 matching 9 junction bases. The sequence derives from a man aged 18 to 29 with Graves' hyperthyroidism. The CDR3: CSVDEGTGGTYEQYF. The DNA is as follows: TGCAGCGTTGACGAGGGAACAGGGGGCACCTACGAGCAGTACTTC.